Below, 32 T cell receptor beta chains from the same sample are listed, as sequenced in a study of OX40 agonist ivuxolimab in advanced cancers. The data were produced by immunoSEQ multiplex PCR, yet TCRdb's version contains in-frame clones alone and is incomplete. The sample consists of some 25,000 clones, around 86% of them appearing once. The sequences come from CD4+ or CD8+ T cells sorted from blood, collected in a trial of the OX40 agonist ivuxolimab. The receptor source for this set is an adult with an advanced solid tumor such as melanoma, head and neck, liver or kidney cancer.

This clone was found a few times. This CDR3 is CASSSDDEQFF. The CDR3 DNA follows: TGTGCCAGCAGTTCCGATGATGAGCAGTTCTTC. This sequence joins TRBV6-5 and TRBJ2-1; D is ambiguous. CDR1 is MNHEY and CDR2 is SVGAGI in the germline V gene. The V gene lost 4 bases and the J gene lost 8 bases, with 6 bases spanning the gap. The CDR3 extends over 11 amino acids.

The chain carries TRBV12-5 and TRBJ2-2, with D uncertain. The V and J ends lost 3 bases and 3 bases respectively, with 11 bases between them. CDR3 length: 15 amino acids. The germline V gene encodes CDR1 LGHNT and CDR2 FRNRAP. For the CDR3, the DNA is TGTGCTAGTGGTTTCCATCCCAGATACACCGGGGAGCTGTTTTTT. It yields the protein CASGFHPRYTGELFF.

The V call is TRBV11-2, the J call TRBJ2-5; 11 positions match TRBD2. Unmatched junction bases numbered 6, after V lost 7 bases and J lost 5 bases. Germline V gene lookup returns CDR1 SGHAT and CDR2 FQNNGV. The CDR3 runs 14 residues. The CDR3 DNA follows: TGTGCCAGCATACCGACTAGCGGGGTGGAGACCCAGTACTTC. The encoded protein is CASIPTSGVETQYF.

The V call is TRBV2, the J call TRBJ2-1; 7 bases fit TRBD1. The CDR3 is 17 amino acids. J was trimmed by 6 bases and V by 0 bases; bases with no gene match: 11. Per the germline V gene, CDR1 is SNHLY and CDR2 is FYNNEI. The CDR3 spells CASSEADRDLWGNEQFF. Here the CDR3 DNA reads TGTGCCAGCAGTGAAGCCGACAGGGACCTATGGGGCAATGAGCAGTTCTTC.

The chain carries TRBV15 and TRBJ2-7; D is possibly TRBD1 (5 bases). Germline CDR1 reads LNHNV; CDR2 reads YYDKDF (reference sequence). The CDR3 length is 16 residues. Trimming took off 5 bases at V and 0 bases at J, with 17 bases between the two ends. CDR3 protein: CATSPVSPGNSYEQYF. The CDR3 nucleotides are TGTGCCACCAGCCCAGTGTCCCCAGGGAACTCCTACGAGCAGTACTTC.

The rearrangement joins TRBV19 to TRBJ2-1, with 13 nucleotides matching TRBD2. The V gene's germline CDR1 is LNHDA and CDR2 SQIVND (reference sequence). The CDR3 has 15 amino acids. Trimming at V came to 3 bases and at J to 10 bases, leaving 6 bases not matched to a gene. DNA for the CDR3: TGTGCCAGTAGTATCCTACTAGCGGGAGGGCCCGAGCAGTTCTTC. Translation gives CASSILLAGGPEQFF.

The genes are TRBV6-6 and TRBJ2-1, with 10 bases aligning to TRBD1. Germline lookup yields CDR1 MNHNY and CDR2 SVGAGI (reference sequence). This CDR3 has 15 residues. The V segment lost 5 bases and the J segment 6 bases; nucleotides outside the gene matches: 7. The CDR3 loop reads CASSALDRGVNEQFF. The CDR3 DNA is TGTGCCAGCAGTGCTCTGGACAGGGGGGTCAATGAGCAGTTCTTC.

The gene calls are TRBV19 and TRBJ2-7, with D possibly matching TRBD1 (6 bases). CDR1 is LNHDA, CDR2 SQIVND, per germline (reference sequence). Trimming pared 5 bases from V and 9 bases from J, leaving 11 bases between. The length of the CDR3 is 11 residues. CDR3 nucleotide sequence: TGTGCCAGTAGTGGGGACAATAGGCAGTACTTC. Translated, it gives CASSGDNRQYF.

This chain links TRBV15 with TRBJ2-2; D ambiguous. Germline-derived CDR1 and CDR2 are LNHNV and YYDKDF (reference sequence). V lost 1 base and J lost 0, with 9 bases in between. This CDR3 is built from 16 residues. The CDR3 loop reads CATSRGRIANTGELFF. The CDR3 nucleotides are TGTGCCACCAGCAGAGGGCGGATCGCGAACACCGGGGAGCTGTTTTTT. Complete variable domain (other parts from reference TRBV15 and TRBJ2-2): DAMVIQNPRYQVTQFGKPVTLSCSQTLNHNVMYWYQQKSSQAPKLLFHYYDKDFNNEADTPDNFQSRRPNTSFCFLDIRSPGLGDTAMYLCATSRGRIANTGELFFGEGSRLTVL.

The gene calls are TRBV28 and TRBJ1-6; no definite D call. In germline, CDR1 is MDHEN, CDR2 SYDVKM. This CDR3 has 14 residues. Trimming cost V 2 bases and J 11 bases, with 13 bases left between them. The CDR3, as DNA: TGTGCCAGCAGTTTACAAGGTTTTTGGACACCCCTCCACTTT. It yields the protein CASSLQGFWTPLHF.

This clone was detected only once. The chain uses TRBV19 and TRBJ1-1; D is unresolved. The V gene lost 3 bases and the J gene lost 1 base, with 9 bases spanning the gap. The length of the CDR3 is 14 residues. The V gene's germline CDR1 is LNHDA and CDR2 SQIVND (reference sequence). The CDR3, as DNA: TGTGCCAGTAGTATCCTCCCAGGGAACACTGAAGCTTTCTTT. It is translated as CASSILPGNTEAFF.

J is TRBJ1-2 and V is TRBV7-6; 9 bases are a match to TRBD1. V was clipped by 5 bases and J by 1 base; unmatched bases: 8. Germline CDR1 reads SGHVS; CDR2 reads FNYEAQ. This CDR3 spans 16 amino acids. Here the CDR3 reads CASSPSGTGYNYGYTF. For the CDR3, the DNA is TGTGCCAGCAGCCCGTCTGGGACAGGGTATAACTATGGCTACACCTTC. The variable domain in full, with the rest retrieved from reference TRBV7-6 and TRBJ1-2, is GAGVSQSPRYKVTKRGQDVALRCDPISGHVSLYWYRQALGQGPEFLTYFNYEAQQDKSGLPNDRFSAERPEGSISTLTIQRTEQRDSAMYRCASSPSGTGYNYGYTFGSGTRLTVV.

This chain joins TRBV28 and TRBJ2-7, with 8 bases that match TRBD2. The CDR3 totals 17 residues. V lost 6 bases and J lost 0; bases outside the gene matches: 13. Germline V gene lookup returns CDR1 MDHEN and CDR2 SYDVKM. CDR3 bases: TGTGCCAGCAGCTCTCCGGGGGTAGCGGGAAGCTCCTACGAGCAGTACTTC. Amino acids: CASSSPGVAGSSYEQYF.

The chain combines TRBV5-6 with TRBJ2-2; the match to TRBD2 covers 10 bases. V shed 0 bases, J shed 7 bases, and the junction held 6 bases outside the gene matches. Germline lookup yields CDR1 SGHDT and CDR2 YYEEEE. The CDR3 contains 16 residues. Written as DNA, the CDR3 is TGTGCCAGCAGCTTGGAACTAGCGGGGTCCCACGGGGAGCTGTTTTTT. This translates into CASSLELAGSHGELFF.

The CDR3 region has the DNA TGTGCCAGTAGTATAGTGGACAGTGGAAACACCATATATTTT. This gives the protein CASSIVDSGNTIYF. This rearrangement joins TRBV19 to TRBJ1-3; possible D gene TRBD1, 6 bases. This CDR3 has 14 amino acids. V was clipped by 1 base and J by 3 bases, with 7 bases between them. CDR1 and CDR2 (germline): LNHDA, SQIVND (reference sequence). The full variable domain, with the rest looked up from reference TRBV19 and TRBJ1-3, is DGGITQSPKYLFRKEGQNVTLSCEQNLNHDAMYWYRQDPGQGLRLIYYSQIVNDFQKGDIAEGYSVSREKKESFPLTVTSAQKNPTAFYLCASSIVDSGNTIYFGEGSWLTVV.

The rearrangement joins TRBV11-2 to TRBJ2-1; 7 bases match TRBD2. Germline V lookup: CDR1 SGHAT, CDR2 FQNNGV. Trimming removed 0 bases from V and 15 bases from J; junction bases left unmatched: 8. The CDR3 runs 13 residues. DNA for the CDR3: TGTGCCAGCAGCTTAGATATGGCTAGCGGAATGTTCTTC. Translation: CASSLDMASGMFF.

The rearrangement uses TRBV27 and TRBJ1-5; a weak D match, TRBD1 (6 bases). CDR1 MNHEY and CDR2 SMNVEV come from the germline V gene (reference sequence). The CDR3 contains 15 residues. With 2 bases removed from V and 5 bases from J, the gap between germline ends came to 13 bases. CDR3 in DNA: TGTGCCAGCAGTTTAACAACAGGGCTGGATCAGCCCCAGCATTTT. It yields the protein CASSLTTGLDQPQHF.

The chain uses TRBV27 and TRBJ1-5; no clear D gene. Germline V gene lookup returns CDR1 MNHEY and CDR2 SMNVEV (reference sequence). CDR3 length: 13 amino acids. V was clipped by 2 bases and J by 4 bases, with 6 bases between them. Written as DNA, the CDR3 is TGTGCCAGCAGTTTAGGGAAAAATCAGCCCCAGCATTTT. Translated: CASSLGKNQPQHF.

The rearrangement links TRBV10-3 to TRBJ2-1; TRBD2 aligns across 14 bases. The germline V gene encodes CDR1 ENHRY and CDR2 SYGVKD. The V segment lost 6 bases and the J segment 8 bases; nucleotides outside the gene matches: 9. The CDR3 has 16 amino acids. CDR3: CAISELGTSGSYEQFF. For the CDR3, the DNA is TGTGCCATCAGCGAATTAGGGACTAGCGGGAGCTATGAGCAGTTCTTC.

V is TRBV5-4 and J is TRBJ1-1, with a possible D match to TRBD1 (5 bases). In germline, CDR1 is SGHNT, CDR2 YYREEE (reference sequence). The CDR3 has 10 amino acids. CDR3 DNA: TGTGCTTCGGGGGGTACTGAAGCTTTCTTT. Its protein is CASGGTEAFF. Supplemented by reference TRBV5-4 and TRBJ1-1, the full variable domain reads ETGVTQSPTHLIKTRGQQVTLRCSSQSGHNTVSWYQQALGQGPQFIFQYYREEENGRGNFPPRFSGLQFPNYSSELNVNALELDDSALYLCASGGTEAFFGQGTRLTVV.

This clone occurred once. The J gene is TRBJ1-4, the V gene TRBV15; D unclear. Trimming removed 5 bases from V and 7 bases from J, with 8 bases in between. Looked up from germline, CDR1 is LNHNV and CDR2 is YYDKDF (reference sequence). The CDR3 contains 12 residues. CDR3 sequence: CATSAGSEKLFF. CDR3 coding DNA: TGTGCCACCAGCGCGGGTTCTGAAAAACTGTTTTTT.

The chain recombines TRBV19 with TRBJ1-6, with D possibly TRBD1 on 6 matching bases. Per germline, CDR1 LNHDA and CDR2 SQIVND (reference sequence). V was cut by 5 bases and J by 6 bases, with 11 bases left in between. This CDR3 spans 14 amino acids. CDR3 bases: TGTGCCAGTAGTCACGGACAGCCTAATTCACCCCTCCACTTT. Encoded protein: CASSHGQPNSPLHF.

As concerns this clone: Other DNA sequences in this specimen translate into the identical CDR3. The chain carries TRBV6-6 and TRBJ2-3; no clear D gene. The length of the CDR3 is 12 residues. V shed 6 bases and J shed 1 base, with 5 bases lying between them. Germline CDR1 reads MNHNY; CDR2 reads SVGAGI (reference sequence). The CDR3 bases are TGTGCCAGCAGAACCGGCACAGATACGCAGTATTTT. Amino acids: CASRTGTDTQYF.

V is TRBV19 and J is TRBJ2-2; D possibly corresponds to TRBD1 (6 bases). The CDR3 sequence is 15 residues long. Germline-derived CDR1 and CDR2 are LNHDA and SQIVND (reference sequence). V lost 4 bases and J lost 1, with 10 bases in between. The CDR3 is CASSRTELNTGELFF. The CDR3 DNA reads TGTGCCAGTAGTAGGACAGAGCTGAACACCGGGGAGCTGTTTTTT.

V gene TRBV9 combines with J gene TRBJ1-1; 8 bases are a match to TRBD1. Germline V lookup: CDR1 SGDLS, CDR2 YYNGEE. CDR3 length: 14 amino acids. V lost 3 bases and J lost 2; bases outside the gene matches: 3. DNA of the CDR3: TGTGCCAGCAGCGCACAGGGGGGCAACACTGAAGCTTTCTTT. As protein: CASSAQGGNTEAFF.

In this sample, this clone turned up a few times. The chain couples TRBV5-4 to TRBJ2-3; tentative D call: TRBD1 (6 bases). The CDR3 spans 15 residues. Germline values: CDR1 SGHNT, CDR2 YYREEE (reference sequence). Trimming removed 2 bases from V and 4 bases from J, with 14 bases in between. The CDR3 spells CASSLNAGDSDTQYF. In nucleotides, the CDR3 is TGTGCCAGCAGCTTAAACGCAGGGGATTCAGATACGCAGTATTTT.

The chain couples TRBV28 to TRBJ2-5; 8 nucleotides line up with TRBD1. The trim removed 1 base at V and 2 bases at J, leaving 6 bases unmatched. Germline values: CDR1 MDHEN, CDR2 SYDVKM. The CDR3 is made up of 16 amino acids. The chain's CDR3 is CASSLFPGQAQETQYF. The DNA for the CDR3 is TGTGCCAGCAGTTTATTTCCGGGACAGGCTCAAGAGACCCAGTACTTC.

Only a few counts were recorded for this clone. The rearrangement uses TRBV10-1 and TRBJ2-6; the D is unclear. The V and J ends lost 2 bases and 1 base respectively, with 9 bases between them. Germline V CDR1 and CDR2: WNHNN, SYGVQD (reference sequence). The CDR3 sequence is 16 residues long. This chain's CDR3 is CASSEGSPSGANVLTF. The CDR3 nucleotides are TGCGCCAGCAGTGAGGGATCACCATCTGGGGCCAACGTCCTGACTTTC.

The sample holds one count of this clone. This sequence joins TRBV7-8 and TRBJ2-2; D is undetermined. This CDR3 spans 16 amino acids. V lost 1 base and J lost 0, with 9 bases in between. Germline CDR1 is SGHVS and CDR2 is FQNEAQ. This chain's CDR3 is CASSLVLGPNTGELFF. In DNA form, the CDR3 reads TGTGCCAGCAGCTTAGTCCTCGGACCGAACACCGGGGAGCTGTTTTTT.

The table lists this clone with a few counts. This sequence joins TRBV11-3 and TRBJ2-5; D remains unclear. The CDR3 runs 12 residues. In germline, CDR1 is SGHNT, CDR2 YENEEA. The ends were cut back, 3 bases at V and 4 bases at J, with 6 bases in the middle. The CDR3 region is CASSFPGETQYF. For the CDR3, the DNA is TGTGCCAGCAGCTTCCCCGGAGAGACCCAGTACTTC. The full variable domain, completed using reference TRBV11-3 and TRBJ2-5, is EAGVVQSPRYKIIEKKQPVAFWCNPISGHNTLYWYLQNLGQGPELLIRYENEEAVDDSQLPKDRFSAERLKGVDSTLKIQPAELGDSAVYLCASSFPGETQYFGPGTRLLVL.

The chain joins TRBV6-5 to TRBJ1-2; D gene ambiguous. From germline, CDR1 is MNHEY and CDR2 SVGAGI. Trimming removed 4 bases at V and 1 base at J, with 7 bases between. The CDR3 contains 13 residues. The CDR3 loop reads CASSWADNYGYTF. For the CDR3, the DNA is TGTGCCAGCAGTTGGGCGGATAACTATGGCTACACCTTC.

This clone was counted a single time. The V and J genes are TRBV14 and TRBJ2-1; D is ambiguous. V lost 1 base, J lost 0 bases, and 4 bases lay in between. The length of the CDR3 is 14 residues. CDR1 SGHDN and CDR2 FVKESK come from the germline V gene. The CDR3 DNA reads as TGTGCCAGCAGCCAAGCGGGCTCCTACAATGAGCAGTTCTTC. Translation gives CASSQAGSYNEQFF.